Below are 13 T cell receptor beta chains sequenced from a single sample in a study of T cell responses to AZD1222 COVID-19 vaccine. Repertoires were generated with immunoSEQ multiplex PCR, while TCRdb's copy carries only in-frame clones and drops some. Among 100,000 to 130,000 clones listed, around 90% were seen once. The sequenced sample was peripheral blood, obtained 28 days after the second AZD1222 dose. These receptors came from an adult who received the AZD1222 COVID-19 vaccine.

The rearrangement joins TRBV9 to TRBJ2-2; a possible D gene is TRBD1 (6 bases). The V and J ends lost 0 bases and 4 bases respectively, with 10 bases between them. CDR3 size: 15 residues. In germline, CDR1 is SGDLS, CDR2 YYNGEE. CDR3 DNA sequence: TGTGCCAGCAGCGTAGGGGGGCCAGGCACCGGGGAGCTGTTTTTT. Translation: CASSVGGPGTGELFF.

The CDR3 DNA sequence: TGTGCCAGCTCGGAAGGACAGACGAACACTGAAGCTTTCTTT. This encodes CASSEGQTNTEAFF. J is TRBJ1-1 and V is TRBV18; weak D call: TRBD1 (6 bases). The length of the CDR3 is 14 residues. Germline CDR1 reads KGHSH; CDR2 reads LQKENI. The V end lost 6 bases, the J end lost 1 base, and 12 bases lay between the germline ends.

The genes are TRBV5-1 and TRBJ2-7; 7 bases map to TRBD2. V dropped 0 bases and J dropped 5; count of bases not matched to a gene: 5. The CDR3 is 14 residues long. Germline-derived CDR1 and CDR2 are SGHRS and YFSETQ. Written as DNA, the CDR3 is TGCGCCAGCAGCTTGGGGGAGGGTTTGGACGAGCAGTACTTC. It is translated as CASSLGEGLDEQYF.

The sample holds a few counts of this clone. The CDR3 sequence: CASTLEGPTGELFF. In nucleotides, the CDR3 is TGTGCCAGCACTTTGGAGGGACCCACCGGGGAGCTGTTTTTT. This chain connects TRBV6-5 to TRBJ2-2; possible D gene TRBD2, 6 bases. V lost 7 bases, J lost 4 bases, and 13 bases lay in between. Germline lookup yields CDR1 MNHEY and CDR2 SVGAGI. The CDR3 length is 14 residues.

The chain combines TRBV18 with TRBJ2-2; 7 bases fit TRBD1. From germline, CDR1 is KGHSH and CDR2 LQKENI. Trimming removed 2 bases from V and 1 base from J; junction bases left unmatched: 7. The CDR3 is 17 residues long. The CDR3 DNA sequence: TGTGCCAGCTCACCAACTCCGGGACAGCGGAACACCGGGGAGCTGTTTTTT. Its translation: CASSPTPGQRNTGELFF.

The gene calls are TRBV27 and TRBJ1-2; D possibly corresponds to TRBD1 (6 bases). Germline V gene data show CDR1 as MNHEY and CDR2 as SMNVEV (reference sequence). Trimming left V 7 bases short and J 4 bases short, with 19 bases between. The CDR3 has 15 residues. This CDR3 reads CASTSTEDSFYGYTF. The CDR3 coding sequence is TGTGCCAGCACCTCAACTGAGGACAGCTTCTATGGCTACACCTTC.

This clone was recorded only once. This chain joins TRBV19 and TRBJ2-2; 7 bases map to TRBD2. The V gene's germline CDR1 is LNHDA and CDR2 SQIVND (reference sequence). V gave up 1 base and J gave up 5 bases; unmatched junction bases: 4. The CDR3 contains 15 residues. DNA for the CDR3: TGTGCCAGTAGTATAGTAACGGGGGGAACCGGGGAGCTGTTTTTT. It specifies CASSIVTGGTGELFF.

The V call is TRBV7-2, the J call TRBJ1-6, with D uncertain. Germline-derived CDR1 and CDR2 are SGHTA and FQGNSA. V lost 0 bases and J lost 3, with 6 bases in between. The CDR3 is made up of 15 amino acids. The CDR3 loop reads CASSLAGNYNSPLHF. The CDR3 coding sequence is TGTGCCAGCAGCTTAGCCGGGAACTATAATTCACCCCTCCACTTT. The full variable domain, with the rest looked up from reference TRBV7-2 and TRBJ1-6, is GAGVSQSPSNKVTEKGKDVELRCDPISGHTALYWYRQSLGQGLEFLIYFQGNSAPDKSGLPSDRFSAERTGGSVSTLTIQRTQQEDSAVYLCASSLAGNYNSPLHFGNGTRLTVT.

Points on this clone: One end of the junction varies from germline; a read error may be responsible. The chain carries TRBV6-2 or TRBV6-3 and TRBJ2-7; D might be TRBD1 (6 bases). The CDR3 has 10 amino acids. Germline loops: CDR1 MNHEY, CDR2 SVGEGT. CDR3 residues: CASSTQGSIF. The CDR3 nucleotides are TGTGCCAGCAGTACACAGGGAAGTATCTTC.

This clone was seen a single time. The gene calls are TRBV7-9 and TRBJ2-3; 13 bases align to TRBD2. CDR3 length: 16 residues. Germline values: CDR1 SEHNR, CDR2 FQNEAQ (reference sequence). With V trimmed by 5 bases and J by 2 bases, 4 bases remained unmatched. The CDR3 loop is CASSGLAGANTDTQYF. CDR3 nucleotides: TGTGCCAGCAGCGGACTAGCGGGGGCAAACACAGATACGCAGTATTTT.

The chain couples TRBV10-2 to TRBJ1-1; D possibly corresponds to TRBD1 (6 bases). The germline gives CDR1 WSHSY, CDR2 SAAADI. V was cut by 2 bases and J by 5 bases, with 12 bases left in between. CDR3 length equals 14 residues. The CDR3 bases are TGCGCCAGCAGTGAGCAGGGAGGGGGGACTGAAGCTTTCTTT. Its protein is CASSEQGGGTEAFF.

The chain is built from TRBV9 and TRBJ1-4, with D uncertain. V lost 3 bases and J lost 5, with 2 bases in between. Germline V gene sequence: CDR1 SGDLS, CDR2 YYNGEE. CDR3 size: 11 residues. CDR3 DNA sequence: TGTGCCAGCAGCGCCAATGAAAAACTGTTTTTT. This gives the protein CASSANEKLFF.

V gene TRBV5-5 combines with J gene TRBJ2-4; TRBD1 matches 9 bases. The junction had 8 bases not matched to a gene; V was cut back by 3 bases and J by 7 bases. This CDR3 spans 15 amino acids. CDR1 is SGHKS and CDR2 is YYEKEE in the germline V gene (reference sequence). CDR3 nucleotides: TGTGCCAGCAGCTCCTCCCCGGACAGGGGTAACATTCAGTACTTC. Translation gives CASSSSPDRGNIQYF.